Below, 10 T cell receptor beta chains from the same sample are listed, as sequenced in a study of STAT5B mutations in CD4+ large granular lymphocyte leukemia. Repertoires were generated with immunoSEQ multiplex PCR, while TCRdb's copy carries only in-frame clones and drops some. The sample yields 31,000 or so clones, 70% to 85% seen once. Sequenced: CD4+ T cells from blood buffy coats. These receptors came from a human donor in good health.

Notes on this clone: A junction end diverges from the germline sequence, so it may reflect a read error. This sequence joins TRBV7-2 and TRBJ2-3, with 8 bases fitting TRBD1. The CDR3 loop spans 14 amino acids. The germline CDR1 and CDR2 sequences are SGHTA and FQGNSA. The CDR3 bases are TGTGCCAGCAGTTTAGACAGGGGAGGAGATACGCAGTATTTT. It yields the protein CASSLDRGGDTQYF.

The CDR3 DNA sequence: TGTGCCTGGGTCCGACATGACAATGAGCAGTTCTTC. Protein sequence: CAWVRHDNEQFF. This chain links TRBV30 with TRBJ2-1; D gene ambiguous. Between the trimmed V and J ends, which lost 5 bases and 5 bases, there was a span of 10 bases. CDR1 GTSNPN and CDR2 SVGIG come from the germline V gene (reference sequence). The CDR3 runs to 12 residues.

This chain uses TRBV7-9 with TRBJ1-4; weak D call: TRBD1 (5 bases). V was trimmed by 5 bases and J by 4 bases, leaving 14 bases between them. The CDR3 is made up of 15 amino acids. From germline, CDR1 is SEHNR and CDR2 FQNEAQ (reference sequence). CDR3 bases: TGTGCCAGCAGCCGAGGGGACTTGAGTAATGAAAAACTGTTTTTT. This encodes CASSRGDLSNEKLFF.

CDR3 sequence: CASSLTSGGNNEQFF. The CDR3 DNA sequence: TGTGCCAGCAGTTTGACTAGCGGGGGCAACAATGAGCAGTTCTTC. The V and J genes are TRBV27 and TRBJ2-1, with 12 nucleotides matching TRBD2. The V gene end was trimmed by 3 bases and the J gene end by 5 bases; junction bases not matched to a gene: 2. Germline assignment: CDR1 MNHEY and CDR2 SMNVEV (reference sequence). The CDR3 runs 15 residues.

This chain joins TRBV9 and TRBJ2-2, with D tentatively TRBD1 (6 bases). The CDR3 spans 15 residues. V was trimmed by 4 bases and J by 0 bases, leaving 10 bases between them. CDR1 is SGDLS, CDR2 YYNGEE, per germline. The CDR3 bases are TGTGCCAGCAGCCCCGGACAGACGAACACCGGGGAGCTGTTTTTT. It encodes CASSPGQTNTGELFF.

This clone was seen a few times. V gene TRBV27 combines with J gene TRBJ1-6, with a possible D match to TRBD1 (6 bases). Germline V lookup: CDR1 MNHEY, CDR2 SMNVEV (reference sequence). The length of the CDR3 is 14 residues. The V end lost 6 bases, the J end lost 7 bases, and 13 bases lay between the germline ends. The CDR3 DNA reads as TGTGCCAGCAGCCCGGGACACCTAAATTCACCCCTCCACTTT. This translates into CASSPGHLNSPLHF.

The rearrangement links TRBV5-4 to TRBJ1-2, with a weak D call TRBD1 (6 bases). Germline CDR1 and CDR2: SGHNT and YYREEE (reference sequence). This CDR3 has 15 residues. V was clipped by 0 bases and J by 2 bases, with 11 bases between them. The CDR3 DNA reads TGTGCCAGCAGCTTGGCCGGGGGCGGGAACTATGGCTACACCTTC. It is translated as CASSLAGGGNYGYTF.

The chain joins TRBV30 to TRBJ2-2, with 8 nucleotides matching TRBD2. The germline V gene has CDR1 GTSNPN and CDR2 SVGIG (reference sequence). The CDR3 loop spans 14 amino acids. Trimming removed 8 bases from V and 7 bases from J; junction bases left unmatched: 12. In DNA form, the CDR3 reads TGTGCCCGAGGAGGGACTAGTGCTTTCGGGGAGCTGTTTTTT. Its translation: CARGGTSAFGELFF.

The V and J genes are TRBV10-2 and TRBJ2-1; D not resolved. Germline V gene sequence: CDR1 WSHSY, CDR2 SAAADI. This CDR3 has 14 amino acids. Trimming removed 0 bases at V and 7 bases at J, with 10 bases between. CDR3 nucleotides: TGCGCCAGCAGTGAGTCCCGACCTAATAATGAGCAGTTCTTC. Protein product: CASSESRPNNEQFF.

This chain joins TRBV6-5 and TRBJ1-4, with D possibly being TRBD1 (5 bases). Per germline, CDR1 MNHEY and CDR2 SVGAGI. V was clipped by 5 bases and J by 7 bases, with 14 bases between them. This CDR3 spans 14 amino acids. Here the CDR3 reads CASSITGTSEKLFF. In DNA form, the CDR3 reads TGTGCCAGCAGTATTACCGGGACGTCTGAAAAACTGTTTTTT.